Listed below are T cell receptor beta chains from one sample, sequenced in a study of vaccination and CD4 T cells after COVID-19. Their target antigens are unknown. In TCRdb, the PCR reads were re-called with MiXCR into one record per CDR3 protein. The sample has fewer than 25,000 distinct CDR3 sequences, about 42% seen once. Material: CD4+ T cells from blood, cultured in vitro, obtained about 7 months after SARS-CoV-2 vaccination. Receptor source: a human donor who had recovered from COVID-19. The CDR3 runs from the conserved cysteine through the conserved F or W. A D gene is named only where the DNA matches it firmly.

-	11	TRBV18	CASSPGHEQFF
-	16	TRBV28	CASTPSSASSYNEQFF
-	14	TRBV7-3	CASSAAPPRGELFF
-	11	TRBV20-1	CSARRQAGYTF
TRBD1	14	TRBV20-1	CSASRDSTYNEQFF
TRBD1	13	TRBV7-2	CASSSGQGDEQYF
-	16	TRBV20-1	CSAHRHSSSYNSPLHF
-	14	TRBV6-1	CASNGWLAIDTQYF
-	14	TRBV7-3	CASSLLAPTDTQYF
-	14	TRBV7-2	CASSGWGLLNEQYF
TRBD1	16	TRBV7-2	CASSLAGTVPSYEQYF
-	14	TRBV24-1	CATSDFSGNNEQFF
-	12	TRBV29-1	CSVGRPNTEAFF
-	14	TRBV20-1	CSATGDPTNYGYTF
-	16	TRBV7-2	CASSFAGSVRQETQYF
TRBD2	15	TRBV7-9	CASSLLASSYNEQFF
TRBD2	15	TRBV6-1	CASSRGGRGTGELFF
TRBD1	13	TRBV29-1	CSVQQGMVTEAFF
TRBD2	16	TRBV7-2	CASSLGGTSGSCEQYF
-	14	TRBV20-1	CSARDQGLLNEQFF
-	15	TRBV10-3	CAISESGGLTYEQYF
-	18	TRBV6-2/TRBV6-3	CASTFIPRRGRRQETQYF
-	15	TRBV10-3	CAIRGRLDPDNEQFF
-	14	TRBV10-2	CASSERYSNTEAFF
TRBD1	11	TRBV20-1	CSATGQGPQFF
-	12	TRBV6-1	CASKGVNTEAFF
-	14	TRBV19	CASSMSSGTDTQYF
-	14	TRBV29-1	CSVMGRLTGTEAFF
-	11	TRBV7-2	CASRNQETQYF
TRBD2	15	TRBV7-3	CASSQTSGGYNEQFF
TRBD1	17	TRBV6-1	CASNANPGTGDNYGYTF
-	13	TRBV7-3	CASSPTIGGEQFF
-	16	TRBV28	CASRPGLTTGANVLTF
TRBD1	13	TRBV6-1	CASRGPGGETQYF
-	12	TRBV7-3	CASSLTGGTLHF
-	15	TRBV7-2	CASSPSSLGTYGYTF
-	14	TRBV28	CASTWGKVRGEQYF
TRBD2	17	TRBV20-1	CSAKSGSGLAGVSEQFF
TRBD2	16	TRBV19	CASSPTPAGEADTQYF
-	13	TRBV7-2	CASSLGEANEQFF
-	16	TRBV20-1	CSARLWRDQNTGELFF
-	14	TRBV28	CASSPRRAPPDQYF
TRBD1	12	TRBV24-1	CATGDRRPAQYF
-	14	TRBV20-1	CSADLGGAGGEAFF
-	14	TRBV6-1	CASSELTDHQPQHF
TRBD2	15	TRBV7-2	CASSLAGTREETQYF
-	14	TRBV11-3	CASSFDSANSPLHF
TRBD1	13	TRBV2	CASRRQGPGELFF
TRBD2	15	TRBV7-2	CASTLGLAGSYEQYF
-	14	TRBV19	CASSPVSSTDTQYF
-	13	TRBV7-2	CASSPSGANVLTF
-	13	TRBV20-1	CSARVDSNQPQHF
TRBD1	14	TRBV10-3	CAIRAPGQGSEQYF
-	14	TRBV7-2	CASSLNRDVTEAFF
-	12	TRBV6-1	CASLGPIYEQYF
-	13	TRBV28	CASSPQTNSPLHF
TRBD1	15	TRBV7-2	CASSSGRDSAYGYTF
-	18	TRBV19	CASSGRPSIPYSNQPQHF
-	14	TRBV18	CASSSTLGAETQYF
-	14	TRBV7-2	CASSIDWTTNTQYF